This TCR beta chain is from a study of blood T cell repertoires in COVID-19. Background on the study: The analysed material was cDNA or gDNA that came from T cells, B-cell-depleted T cells, or PBMCs.

Study processing details: Estimated nucleated cell counts came from reference gene primer amplification. Clones were read by immunoSEQ multiplex PCR, and TCRdb kept only the in-frame ones, dropping some. Clone size and the V and J calls come from that table; the DNA yielded D and trimming. The data hold over 200,000 clones, with around 90% observed a single time. Sequenced material: PBMCs or T cells enriched from blood (not recorded which). This sequence originates from a man younger than 40 who had recovered from COVID-19.

The CDR3 bases are TGTGCCAGCAGCCCCCGCGGCTATGGCTACACCTTC. It specifies CASSPRGYGYTF. This sequence joins TRBV6-5 and TRBJ1-2; D unresolved. The CDR3 is made up of 12 amino acids. CDR1 and CDR2 (germline): MNHEY, SVGAGI. The germline V and J ends were trimmed by 6 bases and 4 bases, with 9 bases remaining between them.